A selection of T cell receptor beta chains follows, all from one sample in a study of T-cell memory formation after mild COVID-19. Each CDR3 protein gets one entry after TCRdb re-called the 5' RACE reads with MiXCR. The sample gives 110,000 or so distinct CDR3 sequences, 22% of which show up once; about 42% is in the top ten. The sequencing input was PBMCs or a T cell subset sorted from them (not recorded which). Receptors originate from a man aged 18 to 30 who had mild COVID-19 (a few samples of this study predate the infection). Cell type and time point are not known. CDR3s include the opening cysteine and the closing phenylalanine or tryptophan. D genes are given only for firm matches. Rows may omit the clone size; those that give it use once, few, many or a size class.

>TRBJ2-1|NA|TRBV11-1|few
TGTGCCAGCAGAAGGGGGGATGAGCAGTTCTTC
CASRRGDEQFF
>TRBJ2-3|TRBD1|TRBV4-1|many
TGCGCCAGCAGCCAATTGGTGACAGGGAGCACAGATACGCAGTATTTT
CASSQLVTGSTDTQYF
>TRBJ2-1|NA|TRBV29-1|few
TGCAGCGTTGAACCCCCCCCGGTGAATGAGCAGTTCTTC
CSVEPPPVNEQFF
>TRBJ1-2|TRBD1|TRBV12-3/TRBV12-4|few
TGTGCCAGCACTCACGGGGGACAGGGGGCCGGTGGCTACACCTTC
CASTHGGQGAGGYTF
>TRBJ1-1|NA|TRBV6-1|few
TGTGCCAGCACAGAAGCCATGAACACTGAAGCTTTCTTT
CASTEAMNTEAFF
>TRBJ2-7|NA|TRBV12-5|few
TGTGCTAGTGGTGGACCAGGGCAGGGACGTTACGAGCAGTACTTC
CASGGPGQGRYEQYF
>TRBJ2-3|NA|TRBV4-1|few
TGCGCCAGCAGCCAACCATCCTCCGGAGATACGCAGTATTTT
CASSQPSSGDTQYF
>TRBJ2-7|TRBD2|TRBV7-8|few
TGTGCCAGCAGTCAAGCGGGGGGGCAGTACTACGAGCAGTACTTC
CASSQAGGQYYEQYF
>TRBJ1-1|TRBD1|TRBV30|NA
TGTGCCTGGAGTGTAATTACAGGGGGAACTGAAGCTTTCTTT
CAWSVITGGTEAFF
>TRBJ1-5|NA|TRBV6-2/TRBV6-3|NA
TGTGCCAGCAGTCTCAGGCGTCAGCCCCAGCATTTT
CASSLRRQPQHF
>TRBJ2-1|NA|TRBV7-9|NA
TGTGCCAGCAGCTTCAGTGAAAGCCCCCTCAATGAGCAGTTCTTC
CASSFSESPLNEQFF
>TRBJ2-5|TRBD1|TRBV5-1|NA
TGCGCCAGCAGCTCCACGACAGGGGGCTACGGAGAGACCCAGTACTTC
CASSSTTGGYGETQYF
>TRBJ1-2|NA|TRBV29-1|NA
TGCAGCGTTGAGATGCGGGACTACTATGGCTACACCTTC
CSVEMRDYYGYTF
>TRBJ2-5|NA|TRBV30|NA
TGTGCCTGGAGTACAAACAGTAACCAAGAGACCCAGTACTTC
CAWSTNSNQETQYF